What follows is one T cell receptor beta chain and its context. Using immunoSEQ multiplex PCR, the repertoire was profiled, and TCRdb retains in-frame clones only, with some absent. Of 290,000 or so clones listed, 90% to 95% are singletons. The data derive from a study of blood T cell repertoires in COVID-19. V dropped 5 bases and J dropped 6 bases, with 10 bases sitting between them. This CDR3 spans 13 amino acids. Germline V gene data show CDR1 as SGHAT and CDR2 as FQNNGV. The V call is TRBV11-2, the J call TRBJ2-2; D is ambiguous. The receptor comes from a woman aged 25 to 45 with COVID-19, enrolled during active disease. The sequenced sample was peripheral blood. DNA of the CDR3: TGTGCCAGCAGCAAGCTCCGGTCCGGGGAGCTGTTTTTT. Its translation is CASSKLRSGELFF.